This T cell receptor beta chain derives from a study of response to subunit inactivated influenza vaccine. Study findings and constraints: That few new T cells are recruited by each seasonal influenza vaccination was the authors' suggestion.

A single record per CDR3 protein comes from TCRdb applying MiXCR to the RT-PCR reads. This repertoire shows 300,000 to 350,000 distinct CDR3 sequences, around a fifth found once; its top ten account for about 10%. The germline V gene encodes CDR1 SGHTA and CDR2 FQGNSA. V lost 4 bases and J lost 0, with 12 bases in between. The CDR3 is 16 residues long. As to this clonotype: Its antigen is unknown.

This receptor was identified in a man between 50 and 69 years old who received an inactivated influenza vaccine. Sequences were derived from PBMCs from blood, sampled about 20 months after vaccination. The chain couples TRBV7-2 to TRBJ2-2; no clear D gene. The CDR3 spells CASSSRSRSNTGELFF. The CDR3 nucleotides read TGTGCCAGCAGCTCCCGATCCCGGTCGAACACCGGGGAGCTGTTTTTT. The full variable domain, rest sourced from reference TRBV7-2 and TRBJ2-2, is GAGVSQSPSNKVTEKGKDVELRCDPISGHTALYWYRQSLGQGLEFLIYFQGNSAPDKSGLPSDRFSAERTGGSVSTLTIQRTQQEDSAVYLCASSSRSRSNTGELFFGEGSRLTVL.